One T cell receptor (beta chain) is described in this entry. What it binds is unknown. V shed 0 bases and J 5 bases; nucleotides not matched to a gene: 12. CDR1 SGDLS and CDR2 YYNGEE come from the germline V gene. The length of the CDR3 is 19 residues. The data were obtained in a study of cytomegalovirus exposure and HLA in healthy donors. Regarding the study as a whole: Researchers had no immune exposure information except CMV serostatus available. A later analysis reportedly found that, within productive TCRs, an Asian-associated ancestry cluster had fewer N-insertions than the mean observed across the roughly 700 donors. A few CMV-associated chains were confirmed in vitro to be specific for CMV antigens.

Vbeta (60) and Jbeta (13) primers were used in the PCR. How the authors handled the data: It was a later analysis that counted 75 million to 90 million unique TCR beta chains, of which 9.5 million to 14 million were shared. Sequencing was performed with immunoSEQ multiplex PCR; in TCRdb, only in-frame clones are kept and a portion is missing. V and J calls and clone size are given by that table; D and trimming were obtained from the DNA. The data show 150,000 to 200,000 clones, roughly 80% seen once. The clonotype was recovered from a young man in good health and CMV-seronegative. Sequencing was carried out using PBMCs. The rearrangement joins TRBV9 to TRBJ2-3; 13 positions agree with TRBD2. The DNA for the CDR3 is TGTGCCAGCAGCGTAGGGACTAGCGGGGGACACCCTGCACTAGATACGCAGTATTTT. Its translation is CASSVGTSGGHPALDTQYF.